This TCR beta chain emerged from a study of shared clonotypes between healthy human individuals. For the study at large: Three plates each covered CD4 naive and memory; CD8 naive two, CD8 memory one. Notes on the study in general: Between a few donors, naive CD4 clonotypes were shared at a level of about 5%.

Several immunoSEQ 96-well plates shared each subset's DNA, each plate a replicate. In the study's own analysis: Junction-only sequences without quality scores came from ImmunoSEQ, so filtering differed. Repertoires were generated with immunoSEQ multiplex PCR, while TCRdb's copy carries only in-frame clones and drops some. The V and J calls and clone size were taken over from that table, and D and trimming were inferred from the DNA. The data contain more than 1,200,000 clones, approximately 98.5% of them singletons. The CDR3 runs to 16 residues. Trimming shortened V by 0 bases and J by 3 bases, and 12 bases separated the two germline ends. Per germline, CDR1 SGHDT and CDR2 YYEEEE. Concerning this clone itself: Its antigen is unidentified.

The receptor's source is a man under 40 in good health. This sequence joins TRBV5-6 and TRBJ2-2; a possible D gene is TRBD1 (5 bases). The sample comprised naive CD4+ T cells sorted from blood. Subset given: CD45RA+ positively selected. CDR3: CASSLARALDTGELFF. The CDR3 region has the DNA TGTGCCAGCAGCTTGGCCAGGGCCCTAGACACCGGGGAGCTGTTTTTT.